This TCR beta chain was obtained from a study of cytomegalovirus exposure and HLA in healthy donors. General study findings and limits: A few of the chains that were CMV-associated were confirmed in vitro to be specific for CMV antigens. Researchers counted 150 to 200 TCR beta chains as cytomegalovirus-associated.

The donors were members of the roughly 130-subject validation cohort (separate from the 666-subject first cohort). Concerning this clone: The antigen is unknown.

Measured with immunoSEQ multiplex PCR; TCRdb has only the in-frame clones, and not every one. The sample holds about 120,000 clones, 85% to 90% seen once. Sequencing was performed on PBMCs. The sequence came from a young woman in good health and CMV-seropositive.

CDR3 sequence (DNA): TGTGCCAGCAGGGTGGACTTGACTAGCGGTATCTACAATGAGCAGTTCTTC. This sequence encodes CASRVDLTSGIYNEQFF. This chain links TRBV2 with TRBJ2-1, with 9 positions matching TRBD2. CDR3 size: 17 residues. Germline V gene sequence: CDR1 SNHLY, CDR2 FYNNEI. After removal of 6 bases from V and 3 bases from J, the junction contained 12 bases not matched to a gene.